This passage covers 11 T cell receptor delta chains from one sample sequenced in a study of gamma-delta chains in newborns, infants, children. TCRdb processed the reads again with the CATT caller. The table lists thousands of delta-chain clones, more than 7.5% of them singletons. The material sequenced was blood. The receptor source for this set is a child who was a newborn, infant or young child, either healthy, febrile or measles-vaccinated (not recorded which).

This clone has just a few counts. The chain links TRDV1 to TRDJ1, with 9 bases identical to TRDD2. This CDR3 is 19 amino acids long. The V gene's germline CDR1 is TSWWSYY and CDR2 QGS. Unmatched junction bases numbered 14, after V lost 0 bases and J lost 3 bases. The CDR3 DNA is TGTGCTCTTGGGGAACTTAGGGCTACCTCCTTCCTACGGGCCGATAAACTCATCTTT. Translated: CALGELRATSFLRADKLIF.

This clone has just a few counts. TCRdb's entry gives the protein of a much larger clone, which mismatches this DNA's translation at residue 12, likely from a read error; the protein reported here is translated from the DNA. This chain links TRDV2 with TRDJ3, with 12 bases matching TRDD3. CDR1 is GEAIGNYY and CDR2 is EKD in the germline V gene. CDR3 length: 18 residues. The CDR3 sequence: CACDTVLGDTWGTRQMFF. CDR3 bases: TGTGCCTGTGACACCGTACTGGGGGATACCTGGGGCACCCGACAGATGTTTTTC.

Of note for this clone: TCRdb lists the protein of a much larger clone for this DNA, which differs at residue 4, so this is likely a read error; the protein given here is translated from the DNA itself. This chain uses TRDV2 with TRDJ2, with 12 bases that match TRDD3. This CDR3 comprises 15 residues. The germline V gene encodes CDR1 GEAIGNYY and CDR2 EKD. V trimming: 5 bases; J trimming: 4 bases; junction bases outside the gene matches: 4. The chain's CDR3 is CACALLGDTTAQLFF. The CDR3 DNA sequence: TGTGCCTGTGCCCTACTGGGGGATACGACAGCACAACTCTTCTTT.

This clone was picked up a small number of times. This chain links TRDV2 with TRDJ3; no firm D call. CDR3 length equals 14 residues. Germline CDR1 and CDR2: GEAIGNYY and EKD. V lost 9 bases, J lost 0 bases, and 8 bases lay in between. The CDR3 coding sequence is TGTGCCAGACTCAGCTCCTGGGACACCCGACAGATGTTTTTC. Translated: CARLSSWDTRQMFF.

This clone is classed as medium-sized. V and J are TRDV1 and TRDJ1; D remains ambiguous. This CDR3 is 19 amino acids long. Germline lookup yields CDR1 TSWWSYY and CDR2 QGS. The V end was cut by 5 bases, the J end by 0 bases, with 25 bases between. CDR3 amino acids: CALGNGSTRRGSNTDKLIF. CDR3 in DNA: TGTGCTCTTGGGAACGGTTCTACCCGGCGGGGCTCAAACACCGATAAACTCATCTTT.

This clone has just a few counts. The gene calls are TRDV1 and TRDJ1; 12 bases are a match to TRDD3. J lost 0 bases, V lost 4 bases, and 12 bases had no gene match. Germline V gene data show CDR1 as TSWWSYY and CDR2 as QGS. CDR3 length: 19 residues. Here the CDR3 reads CALGGYAGGYGINTDKLIF. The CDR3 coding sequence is TGTGCTCTTGGGGGATACGCTGGGGGATACGGGATCAACACCGATAAACTCATCTTT.

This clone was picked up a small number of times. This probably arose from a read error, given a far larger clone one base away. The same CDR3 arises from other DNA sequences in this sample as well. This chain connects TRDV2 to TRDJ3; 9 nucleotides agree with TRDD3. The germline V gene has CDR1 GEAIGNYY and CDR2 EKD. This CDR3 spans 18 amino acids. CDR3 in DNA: TGTGCCTGTGACGGACTGGGGGACATCTCCTGGGACACTCGACAGATGTTTTTC. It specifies CACDGLGDISWDTRQMFF.

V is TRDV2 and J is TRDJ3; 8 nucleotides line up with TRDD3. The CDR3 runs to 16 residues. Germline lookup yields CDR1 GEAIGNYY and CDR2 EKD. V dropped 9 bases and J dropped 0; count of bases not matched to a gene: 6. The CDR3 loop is CAILGARSWDTRQMFF. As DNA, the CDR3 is TGTGCCATACTGGGGGCTCGCTCCTGGGACACCCGACAGATGTTTTTC.

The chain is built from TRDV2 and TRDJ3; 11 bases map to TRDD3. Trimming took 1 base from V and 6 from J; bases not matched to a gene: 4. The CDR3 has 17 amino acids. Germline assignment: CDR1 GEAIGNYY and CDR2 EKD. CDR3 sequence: CACDTLGDTPDTRQMFF. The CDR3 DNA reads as TGTGCCTGTGACACATTGGGGGATACGCCGGACACCCGACAGATGTTTTTC.

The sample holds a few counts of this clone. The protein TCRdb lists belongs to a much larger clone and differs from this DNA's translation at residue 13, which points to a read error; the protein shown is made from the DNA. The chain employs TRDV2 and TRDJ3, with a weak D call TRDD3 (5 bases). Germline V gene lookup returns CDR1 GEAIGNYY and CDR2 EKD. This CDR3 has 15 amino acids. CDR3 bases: TGTGCCTGTGACCCTATCTCCTGGGACACCCGACAGAGGTTTTTC. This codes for CACDPISWDTRQRFF.

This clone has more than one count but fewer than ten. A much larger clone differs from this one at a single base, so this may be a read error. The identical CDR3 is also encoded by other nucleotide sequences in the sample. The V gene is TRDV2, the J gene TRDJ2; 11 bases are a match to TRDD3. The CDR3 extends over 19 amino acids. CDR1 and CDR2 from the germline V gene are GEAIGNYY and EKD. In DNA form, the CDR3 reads TGTGCCTGTGACACACTTGGGGGATACGCTTTAGACTTGACGGCACAACTCTTCTTT. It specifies CACDTLGGYALDLTAQLFF.